This TCR beta chain was captured in a study of cytomegalovirus exposure and HLA in healthy donors. Study findings and constraints: Reported findings show TCR beta sequences accurately forecast HLA-A and HLA-B alleles in most subjects.

The CDR3 spans 17 residues. The germline CDR1 and CDR2 sequences are SGHRS and YFSETQ. The V gene end was trimmed by 4 bases and the J gene end by 5 bases; junction bases not matched to a gene: 17. Concerning this clone: Its antigen is not identified.

With 60 Vbeta and 13 Jbeta primers, the PCR was carried out. Generated by immunoSEQ multiplex PCR, the TCRdb table keeps only in-frame clones and is missing some. This table has about 240,000 clones, over 70% appearing once. The chain recombines TRBV5-1 with TRBJ1-1; 7 nucleotides align to TRBD1. The source of this sequence is a woman aged 55-69 years in good health and CMV-seropositive. The specimen was PBMCs. In DNA form, the CDR3 reads TGCGCCAGCAGCCAAGACAGGGACACTAAGACTTGGACTGAAGCTTTCTTT. Translating it yields CASSQDRDTKTWTEAFF.